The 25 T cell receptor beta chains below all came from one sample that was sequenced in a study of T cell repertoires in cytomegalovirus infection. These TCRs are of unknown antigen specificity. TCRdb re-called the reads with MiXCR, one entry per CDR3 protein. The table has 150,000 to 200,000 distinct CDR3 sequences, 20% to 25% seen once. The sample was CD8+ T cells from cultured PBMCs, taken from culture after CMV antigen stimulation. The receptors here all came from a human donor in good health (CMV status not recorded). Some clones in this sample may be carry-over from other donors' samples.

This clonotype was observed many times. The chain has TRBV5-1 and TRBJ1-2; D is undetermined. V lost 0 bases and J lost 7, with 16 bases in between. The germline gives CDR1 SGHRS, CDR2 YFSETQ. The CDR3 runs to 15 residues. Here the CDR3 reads CASSLVEGRFSGYTF. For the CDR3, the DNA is TGCGCCAGCAGCTTGGTTGAAGGGAGGTTCTCTGGCTACACCTTC. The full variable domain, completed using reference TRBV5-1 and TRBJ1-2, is KAGVTQTPRYLIKTRGQQVTLSCSPISGHRSVSWYQQTPGQGLQFLFEYFSETQRNKGNFPGRFSGRQFSNSRSEMNVSTLELGDSALYLCASSLVEGRFSGYTFGSGTRLTVV.

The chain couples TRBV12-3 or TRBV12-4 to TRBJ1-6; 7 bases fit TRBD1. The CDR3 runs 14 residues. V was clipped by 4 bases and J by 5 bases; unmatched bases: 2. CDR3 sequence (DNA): TGTGCCAGCAGTTCAGGGGGTAATAATTCACCCCTCCACTTT. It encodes CASSSGGNNSPLHF.

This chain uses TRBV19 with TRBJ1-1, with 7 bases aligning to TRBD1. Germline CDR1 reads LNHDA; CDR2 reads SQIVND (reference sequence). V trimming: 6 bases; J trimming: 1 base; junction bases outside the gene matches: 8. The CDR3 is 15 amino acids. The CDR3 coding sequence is TGTGCCAGTAGCCAGACAGGGATCCCGAACACTGAAGCTTTCTTT. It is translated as CASSQTGIPNTEAFF.

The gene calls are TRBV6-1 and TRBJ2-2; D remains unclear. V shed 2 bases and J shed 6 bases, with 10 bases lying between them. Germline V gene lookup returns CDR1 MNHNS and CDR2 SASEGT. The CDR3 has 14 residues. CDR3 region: CASSEWVASGELFF. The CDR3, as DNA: TGTGCCAGCAGTGAATGGGTAGCCTCCGGGGAGCTGTTTTTT.

CDR3 loop: CASRHRDRGLDTQYF. Here the CDR3 DNA reads TGTGCCAGCAGACACCGGGACAGGGGACTGGATACGCAGTATTTT. V is TRBV27 and J is TRBJ2-3, with 10 positions matching TRBD1. CDR1 MNHEY and CDR2 SMNVEV come from the germline V gene (reference sequence). V lost 6 bases to trimming and J lost 6 bases; unmatched junction nucleotides: 9. The CDR3 runs 15 residues.

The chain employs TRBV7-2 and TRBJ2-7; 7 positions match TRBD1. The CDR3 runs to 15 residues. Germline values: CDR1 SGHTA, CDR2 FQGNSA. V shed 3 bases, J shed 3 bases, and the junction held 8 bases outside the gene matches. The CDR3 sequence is CASSFRDSLLYEQYF. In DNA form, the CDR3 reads TGTGCCAGCAGCTTCCGGGACAGCCTACTCTACGAGCAGTACTTC.

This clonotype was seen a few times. The CDR3 spells CASSWDRTNQPQHF. CDR3 in DNA: TGTGCCAGCAGTTGGGACAGGACTAATCAGCCCCAGCATTTT. The rearrangement joins TRBV12-3 or TRBV12-4 to TRBJ1-5; 8 bases are shared with TRBD1. V lost 4 bases and J lost 4; bases outside the gene matches: 3. The CDR3 is made up of 14 amino acids.

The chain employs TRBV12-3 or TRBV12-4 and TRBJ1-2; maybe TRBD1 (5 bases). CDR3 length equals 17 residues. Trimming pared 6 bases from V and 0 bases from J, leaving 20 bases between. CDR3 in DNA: TGTGCCAGCAGCCAGCCGAGGGACCCCGAGGCTAACTATGGCTACACCTTC. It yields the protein CASSQPRDPEANYGYTF.

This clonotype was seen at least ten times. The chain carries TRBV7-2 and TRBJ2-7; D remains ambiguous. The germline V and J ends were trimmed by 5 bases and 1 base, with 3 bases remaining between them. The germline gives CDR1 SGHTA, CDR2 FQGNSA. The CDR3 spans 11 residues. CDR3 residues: CASSDSYEQYF. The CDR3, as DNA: TGTGCCAGCAGCGATTCCTACGAGCAGTACTTC.

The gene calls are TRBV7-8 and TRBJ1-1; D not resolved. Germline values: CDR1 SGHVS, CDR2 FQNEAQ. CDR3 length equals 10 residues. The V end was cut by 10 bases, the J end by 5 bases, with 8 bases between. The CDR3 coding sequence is TGTGCCATCATGGGGACTGAAGCTTTCTTT. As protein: CAIMGTEAFF.

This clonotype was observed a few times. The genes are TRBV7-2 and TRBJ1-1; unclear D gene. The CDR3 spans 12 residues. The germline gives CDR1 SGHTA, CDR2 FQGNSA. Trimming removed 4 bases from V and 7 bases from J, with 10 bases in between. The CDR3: CASSSSGSEAFF. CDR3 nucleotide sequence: TGTGCCAGCAGCTCCTCAGGAAGTGAAGCTTTCTTT.

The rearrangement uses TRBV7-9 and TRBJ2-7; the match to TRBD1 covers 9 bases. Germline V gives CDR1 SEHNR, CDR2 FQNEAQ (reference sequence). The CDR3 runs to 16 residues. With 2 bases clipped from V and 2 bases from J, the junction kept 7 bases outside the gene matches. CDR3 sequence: CASSLKLGTGPYEQYF. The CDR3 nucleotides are TGTGCCAGCAGCTTAAAACTCGGGACAGGGCCCTACGAGCAGTACTTC.

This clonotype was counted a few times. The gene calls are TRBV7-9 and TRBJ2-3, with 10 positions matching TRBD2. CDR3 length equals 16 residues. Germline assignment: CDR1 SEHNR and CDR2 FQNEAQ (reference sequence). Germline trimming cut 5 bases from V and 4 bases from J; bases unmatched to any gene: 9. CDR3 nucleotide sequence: TGTGCCAGCAGCATTACTAGCGGGGAAGAGCCAGATACGCAGTATTTT. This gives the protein CASSITSGEEPDTQYF.

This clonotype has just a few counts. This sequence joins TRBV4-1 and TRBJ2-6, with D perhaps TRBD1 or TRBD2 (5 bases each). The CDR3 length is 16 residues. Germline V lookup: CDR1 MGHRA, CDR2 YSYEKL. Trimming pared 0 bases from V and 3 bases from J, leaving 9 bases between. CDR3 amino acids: CASSQEGVRGANVLTF. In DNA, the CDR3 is TGCGCCAGCAGCCAAGAGGGGGTGCGTGGGGCCAACGTCCTGACTTTC.

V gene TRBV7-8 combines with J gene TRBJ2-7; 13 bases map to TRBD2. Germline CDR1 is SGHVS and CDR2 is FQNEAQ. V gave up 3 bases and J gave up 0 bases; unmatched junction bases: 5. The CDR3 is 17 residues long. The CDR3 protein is CASSLGLAGLSSYEQYF. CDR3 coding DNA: TGTGCCAGCAGCTTGGGACTAGCGGGGCTGAGCTCCTACGAGCAGTACTTC.

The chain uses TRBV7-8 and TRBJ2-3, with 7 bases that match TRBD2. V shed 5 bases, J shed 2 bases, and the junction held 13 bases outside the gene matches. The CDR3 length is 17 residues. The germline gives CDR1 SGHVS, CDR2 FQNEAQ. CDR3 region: CASSETTGTTNTDTQYF. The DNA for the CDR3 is TGTGCCAGCAGCGAAACAACCGGGACTACGAACACAGATACGCAGTATTTT.

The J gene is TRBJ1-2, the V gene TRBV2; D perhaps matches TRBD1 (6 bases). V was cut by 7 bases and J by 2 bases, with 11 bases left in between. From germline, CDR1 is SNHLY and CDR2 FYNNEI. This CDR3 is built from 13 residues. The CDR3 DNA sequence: TGTGCCAGCATAGACAGGTCAAACTATGGCTACACCTTC. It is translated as CASIDRSNYGYTF.

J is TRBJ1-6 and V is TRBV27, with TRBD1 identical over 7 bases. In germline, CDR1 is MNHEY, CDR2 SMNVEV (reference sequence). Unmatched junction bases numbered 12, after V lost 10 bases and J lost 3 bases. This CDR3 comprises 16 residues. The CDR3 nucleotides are TGTGCCACCAGGCTCGGACAGGATCTCTATAATTCACCCCTCCACTTT. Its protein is CATRLGQDLYNSPLHF.

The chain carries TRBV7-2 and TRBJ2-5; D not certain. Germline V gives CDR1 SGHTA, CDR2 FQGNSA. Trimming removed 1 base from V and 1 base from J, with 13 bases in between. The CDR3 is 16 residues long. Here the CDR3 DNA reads TGTGCCAGCAGCTTAGAAGGTGTGGGGTTCCAAGAGACCCAGTACTTC. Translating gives CASSLEGVGFQETQYF.

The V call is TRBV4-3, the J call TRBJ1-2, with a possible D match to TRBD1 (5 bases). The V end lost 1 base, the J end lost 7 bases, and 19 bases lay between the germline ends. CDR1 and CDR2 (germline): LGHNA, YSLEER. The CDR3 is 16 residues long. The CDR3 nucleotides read TGCGCCAGCAGCCAAGTGCTTTTAGGGGTAGAGGGTGGCTACACCTTC. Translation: CASSQVLLGVEGGYTF.

CDR3 loop: CASSLTGEGQTQYF. The DNA of the CDR3 is TGTGCCAGCAGTTTGACAGGGGAAGGGCAGACCCAGTACTTC. The chain joins TRBV28 to TRBJ2-5; 8 bases are a match to TRBD1. The V gene end was trimmed by 3 bases and the J gene end by 6 bases; junction bases not matched to a gene: 6. CDR3 length: 14 amino acids. Germline CDR1 MDHEN, CDR2 SYDVKM.

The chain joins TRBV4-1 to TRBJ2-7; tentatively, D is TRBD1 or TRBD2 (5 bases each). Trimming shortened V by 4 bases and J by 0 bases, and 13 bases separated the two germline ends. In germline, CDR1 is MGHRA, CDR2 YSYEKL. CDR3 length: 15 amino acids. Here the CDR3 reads CASSLGETASYEQYF. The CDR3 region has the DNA TGCGCCAGCAGCCTGGGGGAGACAGCCTCCTACGAGCAGTACTTC.

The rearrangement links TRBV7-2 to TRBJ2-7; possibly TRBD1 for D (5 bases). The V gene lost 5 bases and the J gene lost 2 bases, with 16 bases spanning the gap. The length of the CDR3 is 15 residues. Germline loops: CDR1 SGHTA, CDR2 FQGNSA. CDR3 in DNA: TGTGCCAGCAGCCTAGGGGCGCCGGCGGCCTACGAGCAGTACTTC. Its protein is CASSLGAPAAYEQYF.

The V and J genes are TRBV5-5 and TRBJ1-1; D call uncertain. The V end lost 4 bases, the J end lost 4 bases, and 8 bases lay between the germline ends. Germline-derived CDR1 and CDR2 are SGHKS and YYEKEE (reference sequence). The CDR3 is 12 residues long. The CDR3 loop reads CASSPGVTEAFF. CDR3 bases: TGTGCCAGCAGCCCTGGGGTCACTGAAGCTTTCTTT.

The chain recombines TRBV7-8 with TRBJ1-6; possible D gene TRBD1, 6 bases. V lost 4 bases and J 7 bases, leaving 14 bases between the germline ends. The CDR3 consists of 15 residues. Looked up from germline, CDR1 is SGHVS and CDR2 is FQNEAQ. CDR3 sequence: CASSYRTAGNSPLHF. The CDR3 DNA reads TGTGCCAGCAGCTACCGGACAGCTGGGAATTCACCCCTCCACTTT.